This paragraph covers one T cell receptor beta chain sequence. No cognate antigen has been identified for it. No much larger clone is present one base from it, and per-base qualities are unavailable. The instrument was an Illumina NovaSeq 6000. TCRalpha and TCRbeta cDNA libraries were constructed by 5'RACE with constant-segment primers, with sample barcodes and unique molecular identifiers being introduced. Trizol reagent was used to extract RNA from every sample. Amplification of the libraries took two PCR steps, and the second step added a second sample barcode plus Illumina TruSeq adapters. Sequencing of libraries was performed on an Illumina NovaSeq with 2 x 150 bp paired-end reads. The authors' pipeline ran thus. Demultiplexing of reads and collapsing into UMI-guided consensus sequences were performed with migec v1.2.7. With mixcr v2.1.11, UMI consensuses were aligned to TRA and TRB V and J templates and assembled into clonotypes. A clonotype was counted as expanded or contracted only when both edgeR and NoisET called the clonotype significant, with the noise models trained on biological replicates. edgeR calls used a false discovery rate-adjusted p below 0.01 and a log2 fold-change threshold of 1. As an exploratory analysis of dynamics, PCA with hierarchical clustering was applied to max-normalized trajectories of the 1000 most abundant clonotypes. Separately sequenced CD4+ and CD8+ repertoires were used to assign a CD4 or CD8 phenotype to each responding clone. In-frame beta chains were kept once TCRdb had trimmed the public reads at Q25 with fastp and called clones with MiXCR. Records with the same CDR3 protein are collapsed into one entry carrying the most frequent genes and DNA. These V and J calls are TCRdb output, not the study's own analysis. This sample comprises over 250,000 distinct CDR3 sequences, 15% of them detected only once. Clones ranked in the top ten supply roughly 23% of the sample.

Ficoll-Paque density gradient centrifugation was used to isolate PBMCs. The source of the sample is a study of T-cell memory formation after mild COVID-19 (dated by TCRdb to about 2021). At the level of the whole study: TCR sequence clusters from the two donors were largely donor specific. Two young, previously healthy adult volunteers made up the cohort, one male and one female. In a couple of donors, T-cell clones that expanded and contracted after mild COVID-19 were tracked by sequencing TCRalpha and TCRbeta repertoires over time.

Study-level results and caveats: The detection of some responding clones in pre-infection memory suggests that pre-existing cross-reactive memory T cells joined the SARS-CoV-2 response. Contracting CD4+ clones were located mainly in the CM and EM memory subsets, whereas CD8+ clones were found to be enriched in EMRA. Clones contracting from day 15 to 85 had balanced CD4/CD8 phenotypes, while a second wave expanding from day 15 to 37 was biased towards CD4+. SARS-CoV-2 specificity of the second-wave clones peaking on day 37 was not confirmed. The study included only a couple of mild cases, and larger cohorts that include severe cases with pre-infection samples were judged to be necessary.

The sequencing input was PBMCs or a T cell subset sorted from them (not recorded which). This TCR was sampled from a young man who had mild COVID-19 (a few samples of this study predate the infection). The sample titles of this study are shuffled in the database, so cell type and time point are left out; the donor was told from shared clones.

At the DNA level, the sequence is TGTGCCAGCAGTTACATCGACAGGGGGGGCGAGCAGTACTTC. It encodes CASSYIDRGGEQYF. The rearrangement joined TRBV6-5 to TRBJ2-7; 9 central bases correspond to TRBD1. The CDR3 spans 14 residues, from the cysteine through the phenylalanine. Only CDR3 DNA remains: 42 bases, in frame from the first base. CDR1 and CDR2, looked up from the germline V gene, are MNHEY and SVGAGI. The germline V and J ends show losses of 2 bases and 6 bases respectively, and no gene match explains 5 bases of the junction.